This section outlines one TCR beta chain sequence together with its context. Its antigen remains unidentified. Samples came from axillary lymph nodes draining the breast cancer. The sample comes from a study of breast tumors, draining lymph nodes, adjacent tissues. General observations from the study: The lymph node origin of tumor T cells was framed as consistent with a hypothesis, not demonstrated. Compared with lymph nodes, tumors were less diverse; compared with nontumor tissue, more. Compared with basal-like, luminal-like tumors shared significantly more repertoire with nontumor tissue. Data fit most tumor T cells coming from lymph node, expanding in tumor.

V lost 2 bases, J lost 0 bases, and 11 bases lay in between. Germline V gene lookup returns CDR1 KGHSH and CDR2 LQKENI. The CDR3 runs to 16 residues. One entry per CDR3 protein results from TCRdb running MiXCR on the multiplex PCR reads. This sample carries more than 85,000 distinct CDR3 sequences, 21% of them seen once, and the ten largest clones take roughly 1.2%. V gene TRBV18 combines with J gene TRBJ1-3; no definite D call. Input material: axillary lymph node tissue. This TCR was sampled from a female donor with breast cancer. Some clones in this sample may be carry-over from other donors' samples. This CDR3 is CASSPTASISGNTIYF. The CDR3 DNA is TGTGCCAGCTCACCAACAGCATCCATCTCTGGAAACACCATATATTTT. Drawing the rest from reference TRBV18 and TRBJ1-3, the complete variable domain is NAGVMQNPRHLVRRRGQEARLRCSPMKGHSHVYWYRQLPEEGLKFMVYLQKENIIDESGMPKERFSAEFPKEGPSILRIQQVVRGDSAAYFCASSPTASISGNTIYFGEGSWLTVV.